Each of the 8 T cell receptor beta chains below was sequenced from the same sample in a study of tumor-infiltrating lymphocytes in primary liver carcinoma. Co-extraction yielded RNA and DNA from 20-30 mg of unsorted bulk tissue. The researchers produced TCR beta cDNA from approximately 550 ng total RNA with a constant-region primer. Construction of TCR beta libraries relied on three successive nested multiplex PCR rounds employing slightly modified ARM-PCR. Each of the first two PCR rounds ran nine to ten cycles with TRBV1-TRBV30 forward and C-beta reverse primers. One entry per CDR3 protein, called by TCRdb with MiXCR from the multiplex PCR reads. The sample carries about 120,000 distinct CDR3 sequences, 50% to 65% recorded once. The sequencing input was liver tumor tissue from sampling region 1. Subset noted: tumor region T1, superior pole. Receptor source: a woman between 55 and 75 years old with primary liver carcinoma and hepatitis B virus infection.

Concerning this clonotype: One junction end disagrees with the germline gene, perhaps due to a read error. V gene TRBV11-3 combines with J gene TRBJ2-1; D possibly matches TRBD1 or TRBD2 (5 bases each). From germline, CDR1 is SGHNT and CDR2 YENEEA. The CDR3 covers 17 residues. CDR3 nucleotide sequence: TGTGCCAGCAGCTTCCCTAAGGGGACCTGCGCCCACAACGAGCAGTTCTTC. Its protein product is CASSFPKGTCAHNEQFF.

This clonotype was picked up many times. This rearrangement joins TRBV5-4 to TRBJ1-4, with D perhaps matching TRBD1 (5 bases). In germline, CDR1 is SGHNT, CDR2 YYREEE (reference sequence). V lost 4 bases and J lost 6, with 16 bases in between. This CDR3 has 15 amino acids. In nucleotides, the CDR3 is TGTGCCAGCAGCGTGCCGGGGGGTCCGGATGAAAAACTGTTTTTT. Translating it yields CASSVPGGPDEKLFF.

This chain joins TRBV10-3 and TRBJ2-2; TRBD2 agrees at 12 bases. CDR1 ENHRY and CDR2 SYGVKD come from the germline V gene. This CDR3 is built from 15 residues. Losses at the gene ends were 8 bases for V and 5 bases for J; bases not matched to a gene: 6. The CDR3 region is CAIGSSGRGTGELFF. As DNA, the CDR3 is TGTGCCATCGGGTCTAGCGGGAGGGGTACCGGGGAGCTGTTTTTT.

J is TRBJ2-1 and V is TRBV15, with D perhaps being TRBD1 or TRBD2 (5 bases each). The CDR3 length is 14 residues. Looked up from germline, CDR1 is LNHNV and CDR2 is YYDKDF (reference sequence). V was clipped by 8 bases and J by 5 bases, with 16 bases between them. Here the CDR3 reads CATEGWSGHNEQFF. The DNA for the CDR3 is TGTGCCACCGAGGGGTGGTCGGGACACAATGAGCAGTTCTTC.

The chain combines TRBV28 with TRBJ2-1; perhaps D is TRBD1 or TRBD2 (5 bases each). The V end lost 2 bases, the J end lost 6 bases, and 11 bases lay between the germline ends. CDR3 length: 14 residues. CDR1 and CDR2 (germline): MDHEN, SYDVKM. The CDR3 reads CASSLRVGGNEQFF. In DNA, the CDR3 is TGTGCCAGCAGTTTACGGGTTGGGGGCAATGAGCAGTTCTTC.

This clonotype was counted at least ten times. The chain carries TRBV11-2 and TRBJ2-5; D is unresolved. This CDR3 region has 14 residues. V was shortened by 2 bases and J by 5 bases, with 12 bases between the two germline ends. Germline V lookup: CDR1 SGHAT, CDR2 FQNNGV. CDR3 sequence: CASSLFPGGETQYF. The CDR3 nucleotides are TGTGCCAGCAGCTTATTTCCAGGTGGGGAGACCCAGTACTTC.

The V gene is TRBV2, the J gene TRBJ1-2; no reliable D call. CDR3 length: 11 amino acids. Germline loops: CDR1 SNHLY, CDR2 FYNNEI. Trimming removed 7 bases at V and 4 bases at J, with 7 bases between. The CDR3, as DNA: TGTGCCAGCATACGGAGCTATGGCTACACCTTC. Protein product: CASIRSYGYTF.

The chain has TRBV5-1 and TRBJ2-5; TRBD1 aligns across 7 bases. CDR1 and CDR2 (germline): SGHRS, YFSETQ. V gave up 0 bases and J gave up 5 bases; unmatched junction bases: 4. CDR3 length: 14 residues. In DNA form, the CDR3 reads TGCGCCAGCAGCTTGGACAGGGGAGAGGAGACCCAGTACTTC. It yields the protein CASSLDRGEETQYF.